Listed below are T cell receptor beta chains from one sample, sequenced in a study of shared clonotypes between healthy human individuals. The assay was immunoSEQ multiplex PCR, and TCRdb's table has in-frame clones only and misses some. The repertoire includes just over 2,000,000 clones, approximately 94% of them detected once, and roughly 1% sits in the top ten. The sequenced material came from naive CD8+ T cells sorted from blood. The receptor set was obtained from a man aged 18 to 35 in good health. Both conserved end residues are part of each CDR3. Each record gives: clone size, J gene, D gene, V gene, CDR3 DNA, CDR3 protein. A D gene is named only where the DNA matches it firmly. Clone sizes are given selectively: once, few, many, or a class where the clone is expanded.

abundance: .
j_gene: TRBJ2-1
d_gene: TRBD2
v_gene: TRBV5-4
CDR3nt: TGTGCCAGCAGCAGGGCGTCTAGCGGGAGGGCCAAGGATGAGCAGTTCTTC
CDR3aa: CASSRASSGRAKDEQFF

abundance: once
j_gene: TRBJ2-7
d_gene: .
v_gene: TRBV14
CDR3nt: TGTGCCAGCAGCCAAGAAAGCGGCAAGGACTACGAGCAGTACTTC
CDR3aa: CASSQESGKDYEQYF

abundance: .
j_gene: TRBJ2-5
d_gene: TRBD1
v_gene: TRBV4-1
CDR3nt: TGCGCCAGCAGCCAACGGACAGGGGGCCAAGAGACCCAGTACTTC
CDR3aa: CASSQRTGGQETQYF

abundance: .
j_gene: TRBJ2-7
d_gene: .
v_gene: TRBV21-1
CDR3nt: TGTGCCAGCAGCTTCCGGGACGGACCCTACGAGCAGTACTTC
CDR3aa: CASSFRDGPYEQYF

abundance: .
j_gene: TRBJ2-3
d_gene: TRBD1
v_gene: TRBV5-1
CDR3nt: TGCGCCAGCAGCTTGGCCCTTCCGGGACAGGGAAGCACAGATACGCAGTATTTT
CDR3aa: CASSLALPGQGSTDTQYF

abundance: .
j_gene: TRBJ1-3
d_gene: .
v_gene: TRBV9
CDR3nt: TGTGCCAGCAGCGAGGACGGGGAAGGGGACACCATATATTTT
CDR3aa: CASSEDGEGDTIYF

abundance: .
j_gene: TRBJ1-6
d_gene: .
v_gene: TRBV6-5
CDR3nt: TGTGCCAGCAGTTACAACGGGGACTCACCCCTCCACTTT
CDR3aa: CASSYNGDSPLHF

abundance: .
j_gene: TRBJ1-1
d_gene: .
v_gene: TRBV12-2
CDR3nt: TGTGCAAGTCGCTTAGCGCCAGGGACGCCCTCCCCGAGAAACACTGAAGCTTTCTTT
CDR3aa: CASRLAPGTPSPRNTEAFF

abundance: .
j_gene: TRBJ1-1
d_gene: .
v_gene: TRBV7-6
CDR3nt: TGTGCCAGCAGCTTAGAGTTTGGCGGTGCGGCTGAAGCTTTCTTT
CDR3aa: CASSLEFGGAAEAFF

abundance: .
j_gene: TRBJ1-1
d_gene: .
v_gene: TRBV9
CDR3nt: TGTGCCAGCAGCGCAGATGAGGGAACTGAAGCTTTCTTT
CDR3aa: CASSADEGTEAFF

abundance: .
j_gene: TRBJ1-1
d_gene: .
v_gene: TRBV15
CDR3nt: TGTGCCACCAGCCTAATCGGGGGAAACACTGAAGCTTTCTTT
CDR3aa: CATSLIGGNTEAFF